This T cell receptor beta chain was captured by sequencing in a study of shared clonotypes between healthy human individuals. Study observations and caveats: Naive subsets generally had larger estimated richness than memory subsets.

The CDR3 length is 14 residues. Germline CDR1 is LGHNT and CDR2 is FRNRAP. The V gene end was trimmed by 7 bases and the J gene end by 2 bases; junction bases not matched to a gene: 5. With respect to this clone: The antigen is not known.

The repertoire was sequenced with immunoSEQ multiplex PCR; TCRdb's copy has only in-frame clones and lacks some. The table lists around 350,000 clones, 73% of them singletons. The receptor was derived from a man aged 25 to 40 in good health. The gene calls are TRBV12-5 and TRBJ2-1; TRBD2 agrees at 7 bases. Material for sequencing was memory CD4+ T cells sorted from blood. Subset meaning: CD45RA-negative fraction. CDR3 sequence reads: CASVSGYAYNEQFF. In DNA, the CDR3 is TGTGCTAGTGTTAGCGGGTATGCCTACAATGAGCAGTTCTTC.